This T cell receptor (beta chain) derives from a study of human T cells and chemical hapten exposure. Background on the study: Donors were sensitized with 2% DPC on the upper inner arm. The study, taken as a whole, reports: Patch test scores rose with PT1 expanded TCR counts, a positive correlation.

Time point specified: pre-sensitization, week 0. As to treatment: therapeutic diphenylcyclopropenone sensitization with weekly scalp DPC. Ahead of each patch test application, blood was drawn. Per the study methods: A per-sample median of roughly 96,000 TCRs was observed, with a range of roughly 20,000 to 750,000. MiXCR was run by TCRdb on the RACE reads, yielding one entry per CDR3 protein. None of the V and J calls come from the authors' own analysis; TCRdb made them. The sample records under 400,000 distinct CDR3 sequences, 4.5% to 6% being singletons. This clonotype was seen only a few times. Its antigen remains unknown. This CDR3 comprises 15 residues. Trimming removed 6 bases from V and 2 bases from J, with 11 bases in between. The germline gives CDR1 MNHEY, CDR2 SVGEGT.

This clonotype originated in a woman in her 50s with alopecia areata. Some clones in this sample may be carry-over from other donors' samples. The chain is built from TRBV6-2 or TRBV6-3 and TRBJ2-6; D assignment may be TRBD1 or TRBD2 (5 bases each). This specimen was whole blood, taken in connection with sensitization to the hapten diphenylcyclopropenone (DPC). In DNA form, the CDR3 reads TGTGCCAGCAGCTCCGGGGCACCTGGGGCCAACGTCCTGACTTTC. It codes for CASSSGAPGANVLTF.